The entry below describes one T cell receptor (beta chain). This sample is drawn from a study of blood T cell repertoires in COVID-19. Study information: From T cells, B-cell-depleted T cells, or PBMCs came the material, which was cDNA or gDNA.

Trimming at V came to 1 base and at J to 3 bases, leaving 11 bases not matched to a gene. From germline, CDR1 is PRHDT and CDR2 FYEKMQ (reference sequence). This CDR3 comprises 20 residues. As handled by the study authors: For nucleated cells, counts were estimated from reference gene primer amplification. Libraries were prepared by immunoSEQ multiplex PCR; TCRdb keeps only in-frame clonotypes and omits some of them. For V, J and clone size, that table is used; D and trimming come from the DNA. The table includes 350,000 to 400,000 clones, roughly 90% detected once. V and J are TRBV13 and TRBJ2-3, with 15 bases aligning to TRBD2. This clonotype originated in a woman aged 25 to 39 with COVID-19, enrolled during active disease. The source material was peripheral blood. This chain's CDR3 is CASSLVWTSGGASGTDTQYF. In DNA, the CDR3 is TGTGCCAGCAGCTTAGTCTGGACTAGCGGGGGGGCGAGTGGAACAGATACGCAGTATTTT.